This is a list of T cell receptor beta chains from one sample in a study of CD8 T cells in ankylosing spondylitis. Using its own MiXCR run on the 5' RACE reads, TCRdb lists one record per CDR3 protein. In the table there are about 250,000 distinct CDR3 sequences, approximately 8.4% of which are singletons. The material sequenced was blood, either unsorted or a sorted T cell fraction (not recorded which). Receptors were obtained from a female donor with ankylosing spondylitis or in good health (not recorded which). The CDR3 runs from the conserved cysteine through the conserved F or W. The D gene is left open where the match is weak. Clone size is stated in some rows and not others, as once, few, many or a class when expanded.

>TRBJ2-7|TRBV12-3/TRBV12-4|NA|many
TGTGCCAGCAGTTTAAAGCGCGGGGCAGATCCCTCCTACGAGCAGTACTTC
CASSLKRGADPSYEQYF
>TRBJ2-2|TRBV6-5|NA|many
TGTGCCACCCTGAGGAACACCGGGGAGCTGTTTTTT
CATLRNTGELFF
>TRBJ2-7|TRBV6-5|TRBD1|many
TGTGCCAGCAGTTCCCGGGACAGGGGGCGAAACTACGAGCAGTACTTC
CASSSRDRGRNYEQYF
>TRBJ1-2|TRBV5-5|NA|many
TGTGCCAGCAGCTTTGGGTTCGACTATGGCTACACCTTC
CASSFGFDYGYTF
>TRBJ2-1|TRBV25-1|NA|many
TGTGCCAGCAGTGAGGGCCGGGACTTCAATGAGCAGTTCTTC
CASSEGRDFNEQFF
>TRBJ1-5|TRBV19|NA|many
TGTGCCAGTAGTATATCAAGGGGAGAAAAGCCCCAGCATTTT
CASSISRGEKPQHF
>TRBJ2-3|TRBV7-8|TRBD2|many
TGTGCCAGCAGCAAACGGACTAGCGGGCCCACAGATACGCAGTATTTT
CASSKRTSGPTDTQYF
>TRBJ2-1|TRBV20-1|NA|many
TGCAGTGCTAGAGATGTCACCTACAATGAGCAGTTCTTC
CSARDVTYNEQFF
>TRBJ2-1|TRBV10-2|TRBD1|few
TGCGTCAGCAGGGACAGGGCTAGCTCCTACAATGAGCAGTTCTTC
CVSRDRASSYNEQFF
>TRBJ2-3|TRBV20-1|NA|many
TGCAGTGCTAGGGGCAGGCTGGAAACAGATACGCAGTATTTT
CSARGRLETDTQYF
>TRBJ2-6|TRBV7-2|TRBD1|NA
TGTGCCAGCAGCTTATCCGACAGGCTCCGGGACAGAAGAAGCTCTGGGGCCAACGTCCTGACTTTC
CASSLSDRLRDRRSSGANVLTF
>TRBJ2-7|TRBV20-1|NA|many
TGCAGTGCTAGAGATGGGAGGATCGAGCAGTACTTC
CSARDGRIEQYF
>TRBJ2-2|TRBV7-3|NA|NA
TGTGCCAGCAGCTTCTCTGGGGGGCCAAACACCGGGGAGCTGTTTTTT
CASSFSGGPNTGELFF
>TRBJ2-7|TRBV7-2|NA|many
TGTGCCAGCAGCTTAGTGGGCACCCCAGGCTACGAGCAGTACTTC
CASSLVGTPGYEQYF
>TRBJ2-1|TRBV7-9|TRBD2|NA
TGTGCCAGCAGCCCCTCGGGACTAGCGGGGAGGGGGGAGCAGTTCTTC
CASSPSGLAGRGEQFF
>TRBJ1-4|TRBV29-1|NA|many
TGCAGCGTTGGGGTCACGGGGGCTGGGGAAAAACTGTTTTTT
CSVGVTGAGEKLFF
>TRBJ1-3|TRBV20-1|NA|many
TGCAGTGCTAGCAGGGGTGTTGGAAACACCATATATTTT
CSASRGVGNTIYF
>TRBJ2-6|TRBV29-1|NA|many
TGCAGCGTTGAGGGCTCTGGGGCCAACGTCCTGACTTTC
CSVEGSGANVLTF
>TRBJ2-2|TRBV5-1|NA|many
TGCGCCAGCAGCTTGGGGCCGGCTACGAACACCGGGGAGCTGTTTTTT
CASSLGPATNTGELFF
>TRBJ2-5|TRBV20-1|NA|many
TGCAGTGCTAGAGTTGTGCAAGAGACCCAGTACTTC
CSARVVQETQYF
>TRBJ2-1|TRBV19|TRBD1|NA
TGTGCCAGTAGTATTTACCGGGACAGCCTTGAGCAGTTCTTC
CASSIYRDSLEQFF
>TRBJ2-7|TRBV5-1|NA|few
TGCGCCAGCAGCGTCGGCGGACATGCCTACGAGCAGTACTTC
CASSVGGHAYEQYF
>TRBJ1-1|TRBV7-8|NA|many
TGTGCCAGCAGCCCCCCCCCCAGGGGCCCGAACACTGAAGCTTTCTTT
CASSPPPRGPNTEAFF